Each of the 29 T cell receptor beta chains below was sequenced from the same sample in a study of T cell responses to AZD1222 COVID-19 vaccine. TCRdb's copy holds only in-frame clones and misses some; the assay was immunoSEQ multiplex PCR. The table includes 85,000 to 120,000 clones, more than 85% detected once. This material consisted of peripheral blood, taken on day 0 of AZD1222 vaccination. The receptors originated from an adult in good health.

The genes are TRBV9 and TRBJ1-1; unclear D gene. The V and J ends lost 0 bases and 2 bases respectively, with 11 bases between them. Germline assignment: CDR1 SGDLS and CDR2 YYNGEE. The CDR3 spans 15 residues. CDR3: CASSVEEALNTEAFF. The CDR3 nucleotides read TGTGCCAGCAGCGTAGAGGAGGCCCTAAACACTGAAGCTTTCTTT.

The J gene is TRBJ1-6, the V gene TRBV7-8; D is ambiguous. The CDR3 has 13 residues. V dropped 5 bases and J dropped 6 bases, with 8 bases sitting between them. Germline V gene lookup returns CDR1 SGHVS and CDR2 FQNEAQ. The CDR3, as DNA: TGTGCCAGCAGCCCGGGCCCTAATTCACCCCTCCACTTT. It translates to CASSPGPNSPLHF.

This clone was counted once. The genes are TRBV28 and TRBJ2-7; 8 bases are a match to TRBD1. V dropped 8 bases and J dropped 3; count of bases not matched to a gene: 6. The CDR3 runs to 13 residues. CDR1 and CDR2 (germline): MDHEN, SYDVKM. The CDR3 DNA sequence: TGTGCCAGCCGAAAAACAGGGGGCTACGAGCAGTACTTC. Its protein is CASRKTGGYEQYF.

This clone was counted a single time. The chain uses TRBV5-4 and TRBJ2-7, with TRBD2 as a possible D gene (5 bases). Germline V gene data show CDR1 as SGHNT and CDR2 as YYREEE (reference sequence). This CDR3 is built from 13 residues. The V and J ends lost 4 bases and 4 bases respectively, with 12 bases between them. Here the CDR3 reads CASSPRGGYEQYF. In nucleotides, the CDR3 is TGTGCCAGCAGCCCCCGGGGTGGGTACGAGCAGTACTTC.

V and J are TRBV6-5 and TRBJ2-3; 8 positions agree with TRBD1. Germline lookup yields CDR1 MNHEY and CDR2 SVGAGI. CDR3 size: 15 residues. V lost 9 bases to trimming and J lost 5 bases; unmatched junction nucleotides: 13. CDR3 in DNA: TGTGCCAGTGGGTGGGTCCAGGGGGCTGGAGATACGCAGTATTTT. Its translation: CASGWVQGAGDTQYF.

J is TRBJ1-2 and V is TRBV28; 9 bases are shared with TRBD1. Losses at the gene ends were 6 bases for V and 3 bases for J; bases not matched to a gene: 5. This CDR3 spans 14 amino acids. Germline V gives CDR1 MDHEN, CDR2 SYDVKM. CDR3 nucleotides: TGTGCCAGCAGACCGACAGGGGGTTACTATGGCTACACCTTC. It codes for CASRPTGGYYGYTF.

The genes are TRBV6-5 and TRBJ2-2, with 7 bases matching TRBD1. V lost 0 bases and J lost 5; bases outside the gene matches: 3. Germline assignment: CDR1 MNHEY and CDR2 SVGAGI. The CDR3 spans 15 residues. CDR3 coding DNA: TGTGCCAGCAGTTACTCACTACAGGGGACCGGGGAGCTGTTTTTT. It yields the protein CASSYSLQGTGELFF.

The chain combines TRBV4-1 with TRBJ2-1; tentatively, D is TRBD1 (6 bases). Germline V gene data show CDR1 as MGHRA and CDR2 as YSYEKL. The CDR3 spans 14 residues. V was clipped by 3 bases and J by 6 bases, with 12 bases between them. The CDR3: CASSHDTGRNEQFF. In DNA form, the CDR3 reads TGCGCCAGCAGCCATGATACAGGGCGCAATGAGCAGTTCTTC.

The J gene is TRBJ2-7, the V gene TRBV29-1, with D possibly TRBD2 on 6 matching bases. This CDR3 region has 12 residues. V was cut by 4 bases and J by 2 bases, with 9 bases left in between. Germline CDR1 reads SQVTM; CDR2 reads ANQGSEA. CDR3 bases: TGCAGCGTTGTAGGAGGGGCCTACGAGCAGTACTTC. It codes for CSVVGGAYEQYF.

The chain couples TRBV19 to TRBJ2-4; D gene uncertain. Germline CDR1 and CDR2: LNHDA and SQIVND (reference sequence). The CDR3 sequence is 14 residues long. Trimming took off 5 bases at V and 0 bases at J, with 8 bases between the two ends. This CDR3 is CASSQGIAKNIQYF. The CDR3 DNA sequence: TGTGCCAGTAGTCAAGGGATAGCCAAAAACATTCAGTACTTC.

J is TRBJ2-1 and V is TRBV5-1; 7 bases fit TRBD2. Germline loops: CDR1 SGHRS, CDR2 YFSETQ. The CDR3 totals 15 residues. V dropped 4 bases and J dropped 5; count of bases not matched to a gene: 9. CDR3 bases: TGCGCCAGCAGCCCGGGAGGACAACAAAACAATGAGCAGTTCTTC. This codes for CASSPGGQQNNEQFF.

A single count supports this clone. Germline and junction disagree at one end, which may indicate a read error. The CDR3, as DNA: TGTGCCGGCAGCGTAGGATACGCCAGAGCCAACACCGGGGAGCTGTTTTTT. Translating gives CAGSVGYARANTGELFF. J is TRBJ2-2 and V is TRBV9; D gene uncertain. Germline-derived CDR1 and CDR2 are SGDLS and YYNGEE. This CDR3 has 17 amino acids.

This chain uses TRBV28 with TRBJ1-5; D possibly corresponds to TRBD1 (6 bases). The V end was cut by 6 bases, the J end by 6 bases, with 21 bases between. Germline V gives CDR1 MDHEN, CDR2 SYDVKM. This CDR3 comprises 16 residues. Written as DNA, the CDR3 is TGTGCCAGCAGCTTGGACCTCCGACAGGCTGGTCAGCCCCAGCATTTT. The encoded protein is CASSLDLRQAGQPQHF.

The rearrangement joins TRBV19 to TRBJ2-4, with D maybe TRBD1 (6 bases). The CDR3 is 14 residues long. The ends were cut back, 1 base at V and 4 bases at J, with 8 bases in the middle. Germline V gives CDR1 LNHDA, CDR2 SQIVND (reference sequence). CDR3 in amino acids: CASSIVTGKNIQYF. CDR3 coding DNA: TGTGCCAGTAGTATAGTGACAGGAAAAAACATTCAGTACTTC.

V is TRBV29-1 and J is TRBJ2-1; TRBD1 agrees at 9 bases. The CDR3 has 14 residues. Germline loops: CDR1 SQVTM, CDR2 ANQGSEA. V dropped 3 bases and J dropped 4; count of bases not matched to a gene: 4. CDR3 bases: TGCAGCGTTGATCGGACAGGGGTATACAATGAGCAGTTCTTC. Translated, it gives CSVDRTGVYNEQFF.

In this sample, this clone turned up once. The chain employs TRBV15 and TRBJ2-6; D may be TRBD1 (8 bases). Trimming pared 3 bases from V and 0 bases from J, leaving 15 bases between. From germline, CDR1 is LNHNV and CDR2 YYDKDF (reference sequence). The CDR3 totals 18 residues. The CDR3, as DNA: TGTGCCACCAGCAGTAACAGGGGGAGGGACTCTGGGGCCAACGTCCTGACTTTC. It is translated as CATSSNRGRDSGANVLTF.

The V call is TRBV6-5, the J call TRBJ2-1; possible D gene TRBD2, 6 bases. The CDR3 runs to 16 residues. The germline V and J ends were trimmed by 0 bases and 2 bases, with 11 bases remaining between them. The V gene's germline CDR1 is MNHEY and CDR2 SVGAGI. The CDR3, as DNA: TGTGCCAGCAGTTACTCCTTAGCGGAAACCTACAATGAGCAGTTCTTC. Protein: CASSYSLAETYNEQFF.

The V and J genes are TRBV3-1 (or the pseudogene TRBV3-2) and TRBJ2-1, with 7 bases matching TRBD1. Germline CDR1 is LGHDT and CDR2 is YNNKEL (reference sequence). The CDR3 contains 14 residues. After removal of 4 bases from V and 5 bases from J, the junction contained 5 bases not matched to a gene. The CDR3 sequence: CASSPSGGNNEQFF. The CDR3 DNA follows: TGTGCCAGCAGCCCTTCAGGGGGAAACAATGAGCAGTTCTTC.

This chain's CDR3 is CASSPTGASYNQPQHF. The CDR3 nucleotides read TGCGCCAGCAGCCCAACAGGGGCATCATACAATCAGCCCCAGCATTTT. The chain has TRBV4-1 and TRBJ1-5; 7 bases are shared with TRBD1. There are 16 residues in the CDR3. Germline-derived CDR1 and CDR2 are MGHRA and YSYEKL. Trimming removed 4 bases from V and 3 bases from J; junction bases left unmatched: 9.

This clone was counted a few times. The chain has TRBV9 and TRBJ2-7, with TRBD1 identical over 8 bases. Per the germline V gene, CDR1 is SGDLS and CDR2 is YYNGEE. With V trimmed by 4 bases and J by 0 bases, 6 bases remained unmatched. This CDR3 is built from 15 residues. The CDR3 sequence: CASSPRTGSSYEQYF. Written as DNA, the CDR3 is TGTGCCAGCAGCCCCCGGACAGGGAGCTCCTACGAGCAGTACTTC.

The chain combines TRBV19 with TRBJ2-5; D call uncertain. The CDR3 length is 15 residues. Germline assignment: CDR1 LNHDA and CDR2 SQIVND (reference sequence). Trimming took 1 base from V and 4 from J, leaving 13 bases between them. The CDR3: CASSIGGSHRETQYF. The CDR3 DNA reads TGTGCCAGTAGTATAGGAGGCAGCCACCGAGAGACCCAGTACTTC.

The gene calls are TRBV6-4 and TRBJ2-3; D tentatively reads TRBD1 or TRBD2 (5 bases each). CDR1 MRHNA and CDR2 SNTAGT come from the germline V gene. V lost 6 bases and J lost 2, with 12 bases in between. The CDR3 is 14 residues long. Written as DNA, the CDR3 is TGTGCCAGCAGCCGAACCGGGGCCACAGATACGCAGTATTTT. Amino acid sequence: CASSRTGATDTQYF.

In nucleotides, the CDR3 is TGTGCCAGCAGAGATGACCAGAGAAACATTCAGTACTTC. It codes for CASRDDQRNIQYF. This chain links TRBV2 with TRBJ2-4, with D unclear. Between the trimmed V and J ends, which lost 6 bases and 6 bases, there was a span of 12 bases. This CDR3 is 13 amino acids long. Germline values: CDR1 SNHLY, CDR2 FYNNEI.

The J gene is TRBJ1-4, the V gene TRBV7-9; 7 bases agree with TRBD1. Germline V lookup: CDR1 SEHNR, CDR2 FQNEAQ (reference sequence). The CDR3 loop spans 17 amino acids. The junction had 12 bases not matched to a gene; V was cut back by 0 bases and J by 8 bases. The CDR3 region has the DNA TGTGCCAGCAGCTTAGCGCTAACTAGGGGGCCAGGGGAAAAACTGTTTTTT. Translation gives CASSLALTRGPGEKLFF.

The gene calls are TRBV6-1 and TRBJ1-5, with D uncertain. Germline V lookup: CDR1 MNHNS, CDR2 SASEGT. CDR3 length: 14 residues. V lost 4 bases and J lost 7, with 14 bases in between. For the CDR3, the DNA is TGTGCCAGCAGTGCTAGGGAGGGAGGGCAGCCCCAGCATTTT. Translated: CASSAREGGQPQHF.

The V and J genes are TRBV6-5 and TRBJ2-1; 8 bases are a match to TRBD1. The CDR3 is 15 residues long. Trimming cost V 6 bases and J 2 bases; bases outside gene matches: 6. Germline assignment: CDR1 MNHEY and CDR2 SVGAGI. The CDR3: CASSETGDPYNEQFF. The CDR3 DNA follows: TGTGCCAGCAGCGAGACAGGGGACCCCTACAATGAGCAGTTCTTC.

This sequence joins TRBV19 and TRBJ1-1, with D possibly matching TRBD1 (6 bases). Germline lookup yields CDR1 LNHDA and CDR2 SQIVND (reference sequence). The germline V and J ends were trimmed by 1 base and 4 bases, with 10 bases remaining between them. This CDR3 spans 14 amino acids. In DNA, the CDR3 is TGTGCCAGTAGTATAGTCGCAGGGGCCACTGAAGCTTTCTTT. Translated, it gives CASSIVAGATEAFF.

V usage is TRBV7-3 and J usage is TRBJ1-1; possibly TRBD1 for D (6 bases). The V gene's germline CDR1 is SGHTA and CDR2 FQGTGA. The CDR3 sequence is 16 residues long. Trimming took 0 bases from V and 8 from J, leaving 19 bases between them. CDR3 residues: CASSLTPTGTTMEAFF. As DNA, the CDR3 is TGTGCCAGCAGCTTAACTCCGACCGGGACAACGATGGAAGCTTTCTTT.

J is TRBJ1-1 and V is TRBV27; 7 bases fit TRBD1. Germline V gives CDR1 MNHEY, CDR2 SMNVEV (reference sequence). The CDR3 is 14 residues long. Trimming removed 0 bases from V and 4 bases from J; junction bases left unmatched: 2. The CDR3 nucleotides read TGTGCCAGCAGTTTATCAGGGGGCCTCACTGAAGCTTTCTTT. Translated: CASSLSGGLTEAFF.